The 26 T cell receptor beta chains below all came from one sample that was sequenced in a study of T-cell memory formation after mild COVID-19. MiXCR was run by TCRdb on the 5' RACE reads, yielding one entry per CDR3 protein. This table holds a few hundred thousand distinct CDR3 sequences, less than 25% found once. What was sequenced was PBMCs or a T cell subset sorted from them (not recorded which). The receptors originated from an adult woman who had mild COVID-19 (a few samples of this study predate the infection). Cell type and time point are not known.

The rearrangement joins TRBV24-1 to TRBJ2-3, with 7 positions matching TRBD2. The length of the CDR3 is 14 residues. V gave up 9 bases and J gave up 4 bases; unmatched junction bases: 9. CDR1 KGHDR and CDR2 SFDVKD come from the germline V gene. The CDR3 DNA sequence: TGTGCCACCGGTTGGGGGAGGGATCCAGATACGCAGTATTTT. This translates into CATGWGRDPDTQYF.

The gene calls are TRBV20-1 and TRBJ2-2; D is unclear. The CDR3 has 11 amino acids. V lost 2 bases and J lost 6, with 4 bases in between. From germline, CDR1 is DFQATT and CDR2 SNEGSKA (reference sequence). The CDR3 is CSARRAGELFF. The CDR3 coding sequence is TGCAGTGCTAGACGGGCCGGGGAGCTGTTTTTT.

This clonotype was counted only a few times. V gene TRBV7-2 combines with J gene TRBJ2-2; unclear D gene. The CDR3 contains 15 residues. Per the germline V gene, CDR1 is SGHTA and CDR2 is FQGNSA. V was clipped by 1 base and J by 4 bases, with 10 bases between them. CDR3 in amino acids: CASSLGGSSTGELFF. CDR3 in DNA: TGTGCCAGCAGCTTAGGGGGAAGTAGCACCGGGGAGCTGTTTTTT.

This clonotype was picked up one time. The V and J genes are TRBV7-3 and TRBJ1-1; D uncertain. The CDR3 consists of 14 residues. The V end was cut by 4 bases, the J end by 3 bases, with 12 bases between. Germline V gene lookup returns CDR1 SGHTA and CDR2 FQGTGA. For the CDR3, the DNA is TGTGCCAGCAGCTCCATCGGCGGGTACACTGAAGCTTTCTTT. As protein: CASSSIGGYTEAFF.

This clonotype was counted a few times. The genes are TRBV30 and TRBJ2-7; D possibly corresponds to TRBD1 (6 bases). Germline CDR1 GTSNPN, CDR2 SVGIG (reference sequence). The CDR3 spans 13 residues. The CDR3 nucleotides are TGTGCTTGGGAAGTCAGGGGCTCCTACGAGCAGTACTTC. Translated: CAWEVRGSYEQYF.

The rearrangement links TRBV20-1 to TRBJ2-1; a weak D match, TRBD1 (6 bases). CDR3 length: 16 residues. Trimming shortened V by 0 bases and J by 0 bases, and 12 bases separated the two germline ends. The germline CDR1 and CDR2 sequences are DFQATT and SNEGSKA (reference sequence). The chain's CDR3 is CSARDSGTLSYNEQFF. The CDR3, as DNA: TGCAGTGCTAGAGATTCGGGGACACTCTCCTACAATGAGCAGTTCTTC.

This chain uses TRBV5-1 with TRBJ2-2; 14 nucleotides match TRBD2. The CDR3 covers 18 residues. Looked up from germline, CDR1 is SGHRS and CDR2 is YFSETQ. V trimming: 4 bases; J trimming: 6 bases; junction bases outside the gene matches: 11. CDR3 loop: CASSKEGLAGVYAGELFF. DNA of the CDR3: TGCGCCAGCAGCAAGGAGGGACTAGCGGGAGTGTACGCCGGGGAGCTGTTTTTT. Filled out from reference TRBV5-1 and TRBJ2-2, the complete variable domain reads KAGVTQTPRYLIKTRGQQVTLSCSPISGHRSVSWYQQTPGQGLQFLFEYFSETQRNKGNFPGRFSGRQFSNSRSEMNVSTLELGDSALYLCASSKEGLAGVYAGELFFGEGSRLTVL.

The chain employs TRBV11-3 and TRBJ1-1; the D is unclear. The CDR3 runs 12 residues. Germline values: CDR1 SGHNT, CDR2 YENEEA. The V and J ends lost 4 bases and 4 bases respectively, with 7 bases between them. The CDR3 region has the DNA TGTGCCAGCAGCTCCGCGATCACTGAAGCTTTCTTT. Its translation: CASSSAITEAFF.

The chain couples TRBV4-3 to TRBJ2-2; 10 nucleotides align to TRBD2. CDR3 length: 16 amino acids. Germline CDR1 LGHNA, CDR2 YSLEER. V shed 0 bases, J shed 7 bases, and the junction held 5 bases outside the gene matches. CDR3 region: CASSQDTSGTGGELFF. The CDR3, as DNA: TGCGCCAGCAGCCAAGATACTAGCGGGACTGGCGGGGAGCTGTTTTTT.

This clonotype has a handful of counts. The chain links TRBV7-8 to TRBJ1-6; D is perhaps TRBD1 (5 bases). Trimming took off 8 bases at V and 3 bases at J, with 8 bases between the two ends. The length of the CDR3 is 13 residues. The germline V gene encodes CDR1 SGHVS and CDR2 FQNEAQ. Here the CDR3 reads CASRDYYNSPLHF. CDR3 coding DNA: TGTGCCAGCCGGGACTACTATAATTCACCCCTCCACTTT.

This clonotype showed up just a few times. The gene calls are TRBV5-5 and TRBJ1-3; D may be TRBD1 (6 bases). V lost 2 bases, J lost 0 bases, and 12 bases lay in between. CDR1 and CDR2 (germline): SGHKS, YYEKEE (reference sequence). The CDR3 contains 16 residues. The CDR3: CASSFGQTSSGNTIYF. The CDR3 nucleotides are TGTGCCAGCAGCTTCGGACAGACGAGCTCTGGAAACACCATATATTTT.

In its sample, this clonotype was seen a few times. The chain is built from TRBV28 and TRBJ2-7; D possibly uses TRBD1 or TRBD2 (5 bases each). The CDR3 spans 16 residues. The V end lost 8 bases, the J end lost 6 bases, and 26 bases lay between the germline ends. Germline V gene lookup returns CDR1 MDHEN and CDR2 SYDVKM. The CDR3, as DNA: TGTGCCAGCGGTGACCTGGGGAGCAGGGTTACTTCCGAGCAGTACTTC. Translated, it gives CASGDLGSRVTSEQYF.

This clonotype was detected a few times. The chain recombines TRBV7-6 with TRBJ2-5, with 13 nucleotides matching TRBD2. V gave up 0 bases and J gave up 5 bases; unmatched junction bases: 9. Germline CDR1 and CDR2: SGHVS and FNYEAQ. The CDR3 totals 18 residues. The CDR3 reads CASSLASRTSGGIETQYF. As DNA, the CDR3 is TGTGCCAGCAGCTTAGCGTCACGGACTAGCGGGGGAATTGAGACCCAGTACTTC. Full variable domain (rest looked up from reference TRBV7-6 and TRBJ2-5): GAGVSQSPRYKVTKRGQDVALRCDPISGHVSLYWYRQALGQGPEFLTYFNYEAQQDKSGLPNDRFSAERPEGSISTLTIQRTEQRDSAMYRCASSLASRTSGGIETQYFGPGTRLLVL.

The chain recombines TRBV14 with TRBJ2-1; 10 nucleotides align to TRBD2. V gave up 2 bases and J gave up 6 bases; unmatched junction bases: 4. This CDR3 has 15 amino acids. The germline CDR1 and CDR2 sequences are SGHDN and FVKESK. The CDR3 DNA reads as TGTGCCAGCAGCCAACCTAGCGGGAGCCTCAATGAGCAGTTCTTC. Residues: CASSQPSGSLNEQFF.

This chain links TRBV7-9 with TRBJ2-2; possibly TRBD1 or TRBD2 for D (5 bases each). Trimming cost V 5 bases and J 1 base, with 11 bases left between them. Germline loops: CDR1 SEHNR, CDR2 FQNEAQ (reference sequence). The CDR3 contains 15 residues. The CDR3: CASSPGAGNTGELFF. CDR3 coding DNA: TGTGCCAGCAGCCCCGGGGCCGGGAACACCGGGGAGCTGTTTTTT.

This clonotype has a count of ten or more. The genes are TRBV7-9 and TRBJ1-5, with D possibly matching TRBD1 (6 bases). V lost 4 bases to trimming and J lost 0 bases, with 10 bases between them. From germline, CDR1 is SEHNR and CDR2 FQNEAQ (reference sequence). This CDR3 has 15 residues. Here the CDR3 reads CASSSDSYSNQPQHF. The DNA of the CDR3 is TGTGCCAGCAGCTCGGACAGTTATAGCAATCAGCCCCAGCATTTT.

This clonotype was detected a few times. The rearrangement uses TRBV15 and TRBJ2-7, with D possibly being TRBD1 (5 bases). Looked up from germline, CDR1 is LNHNV and CDR2 is YYDKDF (reference sequence). The CDR3 runs to 15 residues. The V end was cut by 0 bases, the J end by 0 bases, with 9 bases between. DNA for the CDR3: TGTGCCACCAGCAGAGATGAGACAGACTCCTACGAGCAGTACTTC. Encoded protein: CATSRDETDSYEQYF.

This clonotype was seen repeatedly, ten times or more. The rearrangement links TRBV12-3 or TRBV12-4 to TRBJ2-5; D ambiguous. Trimming stripped 4 bases from V and 6 bases from J, with 18 bases between. This CDR3 has 15 amino acids. CDR3 sequence: CASSSTPTVIQTQYF. The CDR3 DNA follows: TGTGCCAGCAGTTCAACCCCGACCGTTATCCAGACCCAGTACTTC.

This clonotype came up a few times. This chain's CDR3 is CSARAFDTQYF. CDR3 coding DNA: TGCAGTGCTAGAGCTTTCGATACGCAGTATTTT. This chain joins TRBV20-1 and TRBJ2-3, with D hard to call. Trimming removed 1 base at V and 6 bases at J, with 5 bases between. Germline V gene lookup returns CDR1 DFQATT and CDR2 SNEGSKA (reference sequence). The CDR3 is 11 residues long.

As regards this clonotype: The germline gene is not matched at one end of the junction; a read error may be the cause. The gene calls are TRBV7-3 and TRBJ1-1; maybe TRBD1 (6 bases). The CDR3 is 17 amino acids. Germline lookup yields CDR1 SGHTA and CDR2 FQGTGA. The CDR3 spells CASSLSLNRPRDTEALF. For the CDR3, the DNA is TGTGCCAGCAGCTTGTCCCTAAACAGACCCCGGGACACTGAAGCTTTATTT.

This chain joins TRBV6-5 and TRBJ2-7, with 13 nucleotides matching TRBD2. This CDR3 is built from 18 residues. From germline, CDR1 is MNHEY and CDR2 SVGAGI. The ends lost 5 bases at V and 4 bases at J; junction bases unmatched: 14. The CDR3: CASSMGLAGTAKTYEQYF. DNA of the CDR3: TGTGCCAGCAGTATGGGACTAGCGGGGACCGCTAAGACATACGAGCAGTACTTC.

In regard to this clonotype: A read error may account for a junction end that differs from germline. The chain combines TRBV9 with TRBJ1-1; D gene uncertain. The CDR3 has 13 residues. Germline V lookup: CDR1 SGDLS, CDR2 YYNGEE. CDR3 nucleotides: TGTGCCAGAAGCGTAGGAGTTGACACTGAAGCTTTCTTT. Amino acid sequence: CARSVGVDTEAFF.

V and J are TRBV9 and TRBJ2-3; D is ambiguous. Trimming cost V 1 base and J 0 bases, with 6 bases left between them. This CDR3 is built from 14 residues. The V gene's germline CDR1 is SGDLS and CDR2 YYNGEE. CDR3 in DNA: TGTGCCAGCAGCGTATCACTTAGCACAGATACGCAGTATTTT. Translated: CASSVSLSTDTQYF.

This clonotype was observed a few times. This chain uses TRBV11-3 with TRBJ2-4, with a possible D match to TRBD2 (6 bases). The germline V gene encodes CDR1 SGHNT and CDR2 YENEEA. V was shortened by 3 bases and J by 7 bases, with 10 bases between the two germline ends. The CDR3 totals 13 residues. The DNA of the CDR3 is TGTGCCAGCAGCTTCGCAGGGAGGAACATTCAGTACTTC. This codes for CASSFAGRNIQYF.

The V and J genes are TRBV4-1 and TRBJ1-5; D is undetermined. V lost 3 bases to trimming and J lost 6 bases, with 12 bases between them. CDR3 size: 14 residues. The germline CDR1 and CDR2 sequences are MGHRA and YSYEKL. The CDR3, as DNA: TGCGCCAGCAGCCAGACATCCCGGAGTCAGCCCCAGCATTTT. This encodes CASSQTSRSQPQHF.

The rearrangement uses TRBV21-1 and TRBJ2-5. TRBV21-1 constitutes a pseudogene. This CDR3 spans 15 amino acids. The CDR3 loop is CASSYLAVAQETQYF. For the CDR3, the DNA is TGTGCCAGCAGCTATCTCGCGGTAGCTCAAGAGACCCAGTACTTC.